Listed below are T cell receptor beta chains from one sample, sequenced in a study of shared clonotypes between healthy human individuals. The assay was immunoSEQ multiplex PCR, and TCRdb's table has in-frame clones only and misses some. The sample lists about 480,000 clones; around 79% were seen once. The sequencing sample was made of PBMCs. All receptors come from a woman between 40 and 55 years old in good health. Some clones in this sample may be carry-over from other donors' samples. Each CDR3 is given with its conserved first and last residue. D genes are given only for firm matches. The size entry is marked missing in some rows and otherwise reads once, few, many or a size class.

>TRBV4-2|TRBJ2-3|.|once
CASSQDPEGSGITDTQYF
TGTGCCAGCAGCCAAGATCCGGAGGGTAGCGGTATCACAGATACGCAGTATTTT
>TRBV10-3|TRBJ2-7|.|.
CAISEVGRGVYEQYF
TGTGCCATCAGTGAAGTTGGCAGGGGTGTTTACGAGCAGTACTTC
>TRBV11-3|TRBJ2-7|TRBD1|.
CASSLVGTAYSYEQYF
TGTGCCAGCAGCTTAGTGGGGACAGCCTACTCCTACGAGCAGTACTTC
>TRBV7-6|TRBJ1-4|.|.
CASSHAADSVIF
TGTGCCAGCAGCCACGCCGCGGACAGTGTGATTTTT
>TRBV6-1|TRBJ2-5|TRBD2|.
CASSENSGRQETQYF
TGTGCCAGCAGTGAGAATAGCGGGAGACAAGAGACCCAGTACTTC
>TRBV5-1|TRBJ2-1|.|.
CASSLGDTYNEQFF
TGCGCCAGCAGCTTGGGGGACACTTACAATGAGCAGTTCTTC
>TRBV18|TRBJ1-2|TRBD1|.
CASSVPGQGSYGYTF
TGTGCCAGCTCCGTCCCGGGACAGGGCTCCTATGGCTACACCTTC
>TRBV19|TRBJ2-4|.|once
CASSPGGDIQYF
TGTGCCAGTAGTCCAGGGGGGGACATTCAGTACTTC
>TRBV29-1|TRBJ2-3|.|few
CSSTGNTDTQYF
TGCAGCTCCACCGGGAACACAGATACGCAGTATTTT
>TRBV2|TRBJ2-7|.|many
CATQAPSYEQYF
TGTGCCACCCAGGCACCTTCCTACGAGCAGTACTTC
>TRBV28|TRBJ1-4|TRBD1|few
CASSPRTGTNEKLFF
TGTGCCAGCAGTCCCCGGACAGGGACTAATGAAAAACTGTTTTTT
>TRBV14|TRBJ1-1|TRBD1|.
CASSPESKTGWNTEAFF
TGTGCCAGCAGCCCCGAATCTAAGACAGGGTGGAACACTGAAGCTTTCTTT
>TRBV6-6|TRBJ2-7|TRBD2|.
CASSYGASGSYEQYF
TGTGCCAGCAGTTACGGGGCTAGCGGATCCTACGAGCAGTACTTC
>TRBV6-6|TRBJ1-4|.|.
CASSLLGRNEKLFF
TGTGCCAGCAGTTTACTTGGGCGGAATGAAAAACTGTTTTTT
>TRBV6-1|TRBJ2-7|TRBD2|once
CASRPPTSGFYEQYF
TGTGCCAGCAGGCCCCCGACTAGCGGGTTCTACGAGCAGTACTTC
>TRBV27|TRBJ1-4|.|.
CASRRGDTNEKLFF
TGTGCCAGCAGGCGAGGGGATACTAATGAAAAACTGTTTTTT
>TRBV7-2|TRBJ2-3|TRBD2|once
CASSLQLAGEGTDTQYF
TGTGCCAGCAGCTTACAACTAGCGGGAGAGGGCACAGATACGCAGTATTTT
>TRBV28|TRBJ2-3|TRBD2|.
CASSPGLAETDTQYF
TGTGCCAGCAGTCCGGGACTAGCGGAAACAGATACGCAGTATTTT
>TRBV12-5|TRBJ2-2|.|.
CASGLGGGELFF
TGTGCTAGTGGACTCGGTGGCGGGGAGCTGTTTTTT
>TRBV2|TRBJ1-3|.|.
CASSEGAGAATIYF
TGTGCCAGCAGTGAAGGGGCAGGGGCGGCCACCATATATTTT
>TRBV19|TRBJ2-7|TRBD1|.
CASSRQGASEQYF
TGTGCCAGTAGTAGACAGGGGGCAAGCGAGCAGTACTTC
>TRBV7-9|TRBJ2-7|.|once
CASARTDGYEQYF
TGTGCCAGCGCCCGCACCGACGGCTACGAGCAGTACTTC
>TRBV11-2|TRBJ2-1|.|.
CASSLAGNEQFF
TGTGCCAGCAGCTTAGCGGGCAATGAGCAGTTCTTC
>TRBV10-3|TRBJ1-1|.|few
CAISETQGGGPNTEAFF
TGTGCCATCAGTGAGACCCAAGGTGGGGGTCCGAACACTGAAGCTTTCTTT
>TRBV6-4|TRBJ2-6|TRBD1|.
CASSDNRGSGANVLTF
TGTGCCAGCAGTGACAACAGGGGATCTGGGGCCAACGTCCTGACTTTC
>TRBV5-6|TRBJ2-6|.|.
CASSLPRGGDFSGANVLTF
TGTGCCAGCAGCTTGCCTCGCGGAGGAGATTTCTCTGGGGCCAACGTCCTGACTTTC
>TRBV10-2|TRBJ2-7|TRBD1|.
CASGLGQGAYEQYF
TGCGCCAGCGGCCTGGGACAGGGGGCTTACGAGCAGTACTTC
>TRBV28|TRBJ2-1|TRBD2|.
CASSFPTSGTYNEQFF
TGTGCCAGCAGTTTCCCAACTAGCGGGACCTACAATGAGCAGTTCTTC
>TRBV15|TRBJ2-5|TRBD1|.
CATSKGQGGETQYF
TGTGCCACCAGCAAGGGACAGGGTGGCGAGACCCAGTACTTC
>TRBV5-5|TRBJ2-3|TRBD2|.
CASSLWGGRSTDTQYF
TGTGCCAGCAGCTTGTGGGGGGGACGGAGCACAGATACGCAGTATTTT
>TRBV10-1|TRBJ1-1|.|.
CASSGSIRSQEAFF
TGCGCCAGCAGTGGGTCAATCCGTTCCCAAGAAGCTTTCTTT
>TRBV28|TRBJ2-7|.|few
CASGIGVAYEQYF
TGTGCCAGCGGGATCGGGGTGGCCTACGAGCAGTACTTC
>TRBV5-1|TRBJ1-1|TRBD1|few
CASRPTGLSTEAFF
TGCGCCAGCCGACCGACAGGGTTAAGCACTGAAGCTTTCTTT
>TRBV18|TRBJ2-2|.|.
CASSPQRGLGAGELFF
TGTGCCAGCTCACCACAGAGGGGCCTCGGGGCCGGGGAGCTGTTTTTT
>TRBV5-1|TRBJ2-3|.|.
CASSLAGVTDTQYF
TGCGCCAGCAGCTTGGCGGGGGTCACAGATACGCAGTATTTT
>TRBV28|TRBJ2-1|TRBD2|.
CASTLWAGGPGNEQFF
TGTGCCAGCACCCTGTGGGCGGGAGGGCCTGGGAATGAGCAGTTCTTC
>TRBV5-1|TRBJ2-5|.|.
CASSSDSFQETQYF
TGCGCCAGCAGCTCGGACAGTTTTCAAGAGACCCAGTACTTC
>TRBV4-3|TRBJ2-5|TRBD2|.
CASSQAPNAGTSGPQETQYF
TGCGCCAGCAGCCAAGCCCCGAACGCCGGGACTAGCGGACCCCAAGAGACCCAGTACTTC
>TRBV2|TRBJ2-7|TRBD1|once
CASADGTGLGEQYF
TGTGCCAGCGCAGACGGGACAGGGCTGGGCGAGCAGTACTTC
>TRBV7-2|TRBJ2-3|.|few
CASSLASTRDLGDTQYF
TGTGCCAGCAGCTTAGCTTCGACTAGGGATTTGGGAGATACGCAGTATTTT
>TRBV28|TRBJ2-7|.|.
CASSSPPVAGGSYF
.
>TRBV5-4|TRBJ2-5|TRBD1|.
CASSPWDSRSTQYF
TGTGCCAGCAGCCCCTGGGACAGTCGTTCGACCCAGTACTTC
>TRBV18|TRBJ1-5|.|.
CASSPVRNQPQHF
TGTGCCAGCTCACCAGTCCGGAATCAGCCCCAGCATTTT
>TRBV10-2|TRBJ2-7|.|.
CASSDWGGGIYEQYF
TGCGCCAGCAGTGATTGGGGCGGGGGCATCTACGAGCAGTACTTC
>TRBV19|TRBJ1-5|.|.
CASSMNLGPGGHQPQHF
TGTGCCAGTAGTATGAATTTAGGCCCCGGAGGGCATCAGCCCCAGCATTTT
>TRBV7-9|TRBJ1-5|.|.
CASSTGTNQPQHF
TGTGCCAGCAGCACAGGGACCAATCAGCCCCAGCATTTT
>TRBV4-3|TRBJ2-2|TRBD2|.
CASSQTWTSGPTGGELFF
TGCGCCAGCAGCCAAACCTGGACTAGCGGGCCTACCGGGGGGGAGCTGTTTTTT
>TRBV6-5|TRBJ1-2|TRBD1|.
CASSYTGDYGYTF
TGTGCCAGCAGTTACACAGGGGACTATGGCTACACCTTC
>TRBV7-9|TRBJ2-7|TRBD2|.
CASSALPGLASRGAYEQYF
TGTGCCAGCAGCGCACTCCCGGGACTAGCTTCACGAGGGGCTTACGAGCAGTACTTC
>TRBV21-1|TRBJ1-4|.|.
CASTTDRARGKLFF
TGTGCCAGCACCACGGACAGGGCCCGTGGGAAACTGTTTTTT
>TRBV2|TRBJ2-7|.|.
CASSISRLWQYF
TGTGCCAGCTCCATATCGAGGTTGTGGCAGTACTTC
>TRBV30|TRBJ2-1|.|.
CAWWVVGGYNEQFF
TGTGCCTGGTGGGTCGTAGGGGGTTACAATGAGCAGTTCTTC
>TRBV5-8|TRBJ1-5|.|.
CASSLTHNQPQHF
TGTGCCAGCAGCTTGACTCATAATCAGCCCCAGCATTTT
>TRBV27|TRBJ1-5|.|.
CASSFRTGGVLSNQPQHF
TGTGCCAGCAGTTTTCGTACCGGGGGCGTGCTTAGCAATCAGCCCCAGCATTTT
>TRBV6-4|TRBJ2-1|.|.
CASSLTPYNEQFF
TGTGCCAGCAGTTTAACACCATACAATGAGCAGTTCTTC
>TRBV27|TRBJ2-7|TRBD2|.
CASSVTSGSSEQYF
TGTGCCAGCAGCGTGACTAGCGGGAGTTCCGAGCAGTACTTC
>TRBV28|TRBJ2-1|TRBD2|.
CASRPVGLAGVGEQFF
TGTGCCAGCAGACCAGTGGGGCTAGCGGGAGTCGGCGAGCAGTTCTTC
>TRBV5-1|TRBJ2-1|TRBD2|.
CASSALAGGDNEQFF
TGCGCCAGCAGCGCACTAGCGGGAGGAGACAATGAGCAGTTCTTC
>TRBV29-1|TRBJ2-7|.|many
CSVLGYEQYF
TGCAGCGTTCTAGGCTACGAGCAGTACTTC